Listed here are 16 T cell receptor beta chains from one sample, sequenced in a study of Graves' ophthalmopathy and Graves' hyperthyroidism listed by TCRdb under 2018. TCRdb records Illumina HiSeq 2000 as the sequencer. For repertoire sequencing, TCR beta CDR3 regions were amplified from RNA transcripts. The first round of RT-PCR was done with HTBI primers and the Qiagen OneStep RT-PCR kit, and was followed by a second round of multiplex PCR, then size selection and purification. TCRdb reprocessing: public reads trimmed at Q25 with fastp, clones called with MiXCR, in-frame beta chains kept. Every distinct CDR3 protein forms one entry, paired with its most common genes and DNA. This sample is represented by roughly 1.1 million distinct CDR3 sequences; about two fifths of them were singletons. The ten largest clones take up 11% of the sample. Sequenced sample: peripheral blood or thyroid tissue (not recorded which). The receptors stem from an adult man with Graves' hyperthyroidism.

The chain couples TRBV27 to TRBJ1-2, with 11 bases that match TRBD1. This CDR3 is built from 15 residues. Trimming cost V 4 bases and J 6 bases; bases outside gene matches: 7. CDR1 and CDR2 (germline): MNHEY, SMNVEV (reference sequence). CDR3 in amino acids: CASSYLDRGRDGYTF. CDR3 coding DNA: TGTGCCAGCAGTTATCTGGACAGGGGGCGTGATGGCTACACCTTC.

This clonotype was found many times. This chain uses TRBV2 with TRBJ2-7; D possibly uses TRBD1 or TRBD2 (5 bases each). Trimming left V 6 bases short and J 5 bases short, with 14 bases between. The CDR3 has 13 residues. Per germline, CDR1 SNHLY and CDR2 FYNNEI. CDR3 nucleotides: TGTGCCAGCAGCGGGATCAGGGCCCACGAGCAGTACTTC. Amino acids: CASSGIRAHEQYF.

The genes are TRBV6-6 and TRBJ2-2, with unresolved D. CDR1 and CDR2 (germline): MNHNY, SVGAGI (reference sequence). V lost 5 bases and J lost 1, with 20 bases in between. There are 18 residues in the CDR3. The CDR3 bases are TGTGCCAGCAGTCTCACCCTCTCACATCGACAGAACACCGGGGAGCTGTTTTTT. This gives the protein CASSLTLSHRQNTGELFF.

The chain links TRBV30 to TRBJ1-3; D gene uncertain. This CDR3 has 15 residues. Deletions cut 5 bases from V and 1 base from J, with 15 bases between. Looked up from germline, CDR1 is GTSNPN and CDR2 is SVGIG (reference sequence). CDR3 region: CAWGRLTGSGNTIYF. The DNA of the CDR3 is TGTGCCTGGGGTAGGCTAACGGGATCTGGAAACACCATATATTTT.

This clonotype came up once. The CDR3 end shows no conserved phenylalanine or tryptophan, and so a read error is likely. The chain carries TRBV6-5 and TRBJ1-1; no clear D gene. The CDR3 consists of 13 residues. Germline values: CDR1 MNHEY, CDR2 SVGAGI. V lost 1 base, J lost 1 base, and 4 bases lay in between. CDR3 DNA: TGTGCCAGCAGTTACTTAAGGAACACTGAAGCTTTCCTT. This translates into CASSYLRNTEAFL.

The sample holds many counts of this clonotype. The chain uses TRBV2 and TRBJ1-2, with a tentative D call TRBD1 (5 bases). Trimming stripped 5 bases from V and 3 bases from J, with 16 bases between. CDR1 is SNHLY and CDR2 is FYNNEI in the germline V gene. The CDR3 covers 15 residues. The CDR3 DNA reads TGTGCCAGCAGTTATATTGGGGGAGTTGACTATGGCTACACCTTC. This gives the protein CASSYIGGVDYGYTF. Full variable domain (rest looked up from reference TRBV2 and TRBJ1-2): EPEVTQTPSHQVTQMGQEVILRCVPISNHLYFYWYRQILGQKVEFLVSFYNNEISEKSEIFDDQFSVERPDGSNFTLKIRSTKLEDSAMYFCASSYIGGVDYGYTFGSGTRLTVV.

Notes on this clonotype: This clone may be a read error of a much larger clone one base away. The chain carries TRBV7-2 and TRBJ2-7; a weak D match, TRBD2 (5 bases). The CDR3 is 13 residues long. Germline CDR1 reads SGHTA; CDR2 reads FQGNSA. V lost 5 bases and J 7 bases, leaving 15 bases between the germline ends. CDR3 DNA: TGTGCCAGCAGCCCACAGAGAGGGTTGGAGCAGTACTTC. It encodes CASSPQRGLEQYF.

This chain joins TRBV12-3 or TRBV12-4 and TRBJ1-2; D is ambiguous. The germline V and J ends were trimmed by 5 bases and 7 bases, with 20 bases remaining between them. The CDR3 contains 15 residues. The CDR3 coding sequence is TGTGCCAGCAGTCCCCAACCCGGGCCTCCTATTGGCTACACCTTC. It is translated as CASSPQPGPPIGYTF.

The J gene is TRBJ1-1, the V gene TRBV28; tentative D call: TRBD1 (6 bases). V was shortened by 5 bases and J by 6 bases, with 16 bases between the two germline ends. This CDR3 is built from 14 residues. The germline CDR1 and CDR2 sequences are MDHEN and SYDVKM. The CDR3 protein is CASSKQGGRPEAFF. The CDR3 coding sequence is TGTGCCAGCAGTAAACAGGGAGGACGGCCTGAAGCTTTCTTT.

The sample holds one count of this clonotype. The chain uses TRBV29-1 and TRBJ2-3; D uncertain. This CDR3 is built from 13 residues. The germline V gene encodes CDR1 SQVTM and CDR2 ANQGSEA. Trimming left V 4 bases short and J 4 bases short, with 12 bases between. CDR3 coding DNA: TGCAGCGTTGCGGTCGGAACAGCAGATACGCAGTATTTT. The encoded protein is CSVAVGTADTQYF.

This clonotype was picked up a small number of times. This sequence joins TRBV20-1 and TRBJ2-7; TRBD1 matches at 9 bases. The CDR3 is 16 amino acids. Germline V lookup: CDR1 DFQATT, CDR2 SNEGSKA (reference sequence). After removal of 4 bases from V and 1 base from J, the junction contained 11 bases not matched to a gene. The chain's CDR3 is CSATGQDRGLSYEQYF. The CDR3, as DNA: TGCAGTGCTACGGGCCAAGACAGGGGGTTGTCCTACGAGCAGTACTTC.

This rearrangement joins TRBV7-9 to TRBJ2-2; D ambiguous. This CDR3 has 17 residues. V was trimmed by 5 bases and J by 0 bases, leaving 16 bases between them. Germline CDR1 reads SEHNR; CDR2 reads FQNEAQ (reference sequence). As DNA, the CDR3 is TGTGCCAGCAGCCCAGGCAGGACGCAAGCGAACACCGGGGAGCTGTTTTTT. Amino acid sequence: CASSPGRTQANTGELFF.

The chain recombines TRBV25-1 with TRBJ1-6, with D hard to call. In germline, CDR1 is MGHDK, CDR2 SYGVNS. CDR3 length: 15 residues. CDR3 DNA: TGTGCTAGAGAGGGCAAGAGCTCCTATAATTCACCCCTCCACTTT. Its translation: CAREGKSSYNSPLHF.

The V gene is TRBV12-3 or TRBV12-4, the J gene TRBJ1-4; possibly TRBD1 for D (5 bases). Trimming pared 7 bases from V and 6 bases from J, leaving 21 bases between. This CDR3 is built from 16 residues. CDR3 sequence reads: CASKGRARQKDEKLFF. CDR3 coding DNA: TGTGCCAGCAAGGGACGGGCTAGGCAGAAAGATGAAAAACTGTTTTTT.

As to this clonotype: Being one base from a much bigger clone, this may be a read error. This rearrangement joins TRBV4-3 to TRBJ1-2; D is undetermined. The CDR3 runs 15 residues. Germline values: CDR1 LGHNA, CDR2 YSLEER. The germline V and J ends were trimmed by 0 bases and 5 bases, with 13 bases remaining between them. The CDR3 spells CASSQDQEIAYGYTF. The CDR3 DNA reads TGCGCCAGCAGCCAAGATCAGGAGATAGCGTATGGCTACACCTTC.

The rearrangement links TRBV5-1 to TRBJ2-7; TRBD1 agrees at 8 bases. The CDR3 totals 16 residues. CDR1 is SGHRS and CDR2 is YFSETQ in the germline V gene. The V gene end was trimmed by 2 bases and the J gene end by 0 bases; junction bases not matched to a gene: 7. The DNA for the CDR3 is TGCGCCAGCAGCTTTACCGGGACAGGCGACTCCTACGAGCAGTACTTC. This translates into CASSFTGTGDSYEQYF.